These T cell receptor beta chains were read from a single sample in a study of cytomegalovirus exposure and HLA in healthy donors. Sequencing was performed with immunoSEQ multiplex PCR; in TCRdb, only in-frame clones are kept and a portion is missing. The top ten clones hold 22% of a sample with 90,000 to 130,000 clones, roughly 80% of them seen once. The sequencing input was PBMCs. These receptor sequences come from a man aged 30-40 years in good health and CMV-seropositive. Both conserved end residues are part of each CDR3. A D gene is named only where the DNA matches it firmly. Clone sizes are given selectively: once, few, many, or a class where the clone is expanded.

size	V	D	length	J	DNA	CDR3
NA	TRBV9	TRBD2	15	TRBJ2-1	TGTGCCAGCAGCGCAGAGGGACTAGTCGGCAATGAGCAGTTCTTC	CASSAEGLVGNEQFF
once	TRBV11-3	NA	14	TRBJ2-1	TGTGCCAGCAGCCAGACAGGAGCCTACAATGAGCAGTTCTTC	CASSQTGAYNEQFF
NA	TRBV5-1	TRBD2	18	TRBJ2-1	TGCGCCAGCAGCTTGGCCGGGGGGGCAAGTGGCCCCCGCGATGAGCAGTTCTTC	CASSLAGGASGPRDEQFF
NA	TRBV9	TRBD2	16	TRBJ2-5	TGTGCCAGCAGCAGAGGGGGGACTAGCGAGCAAGAGACCCAGTACTTC	CASSRGGTSEQETQYF
few	TRBV19	TRBD1	14	TRBJ1-4	TGTGCCAGTAGGGACAGGGCCGAAGTCGAAAAACTGTTTTTT	CASRDRAEVEKLFF
few	TRBV27	TRBD2	15	TRBJ2-7	TGTGCCAGCAGTGGGCGGGGGGAACACTCCTACGAGCAGTACTTC	CASSGRGEHSYEQYF
NA	TRBV2	TRBD2	17	TRBJ2-2	TGTGCCAGCAGCCTCCCCCAGCGGGAGTGGAACACCGGGGAGCTGTTTTTT	CASSLPQREWNTGELFF
NA	TRBV5-6	NA	16	TRBJ2-3	TGTGCCAGCAGGATAGGGGCTACCCACCCCCAAGATACGCAGTATTTT	CASRIGATHPQDTQYF
NA	TRBV5-5	NA	13	TRBJ2-7	TGTGCCAGCAGCTTCGGCAGGGCTATCGAGCAGTACTTC	CASSFGRAIEQYF
NA	TRBV5-8	NA	15	TRBJ2-3	TGTGCCAGCTGTAGGAGGGTCTCGGGCTTAGATACGCAGTATTTT	CASCRRVSGLDTQYF
NA	TRBV18	NA	15	TRBJ2-5	TGTGCCAGCTCACCACTCGCAGGGAATCAAGAGACCCAGTACTTC	CASSPLAGNQETQYF
once	TRBV10-1	NA	13	TRBJ2-5	TGCGCCAGCAGTGTAGACAGCCAAGAGACCCAGTACTTC	CASSVDSQETQYF
NA	TRBV5-1	TRBD2	16	TRBJ2-2	TGCGCCAGCAGCTTGGGTTTCGGGGGGTACGACGGGGAGCTGTTTTTT	CASSLGFGGYDGELFF
NA	TRBV5-1	TRBD2	16	TRBJ2-3	TGCGCCAGCAGCCACGGGACTAGCGGGGGCACAGATACGCAGTATTTT	CASSHGTSGGTDTQYF
NA	TRBV28	TRBD1	16	TRBJ2-2	TGTGCCAGCAGTTTTCCGGGACAGGGGAACACCGGGGAGCTGTTTTTT	CASSFPGQGNTGELFF
NA	TRBV5-1	TRBD1	15	TRBJ1-4	TGCGCCAGCAGCTCAAACACAGGGGGGAATGAAAAACTGTTTTTT	CASSSNTGGNEKLFF
NA	TRBV5-4	TRBD2	15	TRBJ2-2	TGTGCCAGCAGACGGACTAGCGGGGGAACCGGGGAGCTGTTTTTT	CASRRTSGGTGELFF
NA	TRBV6-5	TRBD2	13	TRBJ2-1	TGTGCCAGCGGGACTAGCGGAAACAATGAGCAGTTCTTC	CASGTSGNNEQFF
few	TRBV2	TRBD1	15	TRBJ1-2	TGTGCCAGCAGCGACACAGGGGGAAGTCTCTCTGGCTACACCTTC	CASSDTGGSLSGYTF
NA	TRBV19	NA	15	TRBJ2-6	TGTGCCAGTAGTATTCAGGAATCTGGGGCCAACGTCCTGACTTTC	CASSIQESGANVLTF
NA	TRBV5-4	NA	17	TRBJ1-6	TGTGCCAGCAGTTTCCGGACAGCCGGAACTCTTCATTCACCCCTCCACTTT	CASSFRTAGTLHSPLHF
NA	TRBV18	NA	15	TRBJ2-5	TGTGCCAGCTCACGCAGGCAGACATTGGATGAGACCCAGTACTTC	CASSRRQTLDETQYF
NA	TRBV19	TRBD1	14	TRBJ1-2	TGTGCCAGTAACCCCAGGGGGCGTAACTATGGCTACACCTTC	CASNPRGRNYGYTF
NA	TRBV10-1	NA	16	TRBJ2-3	TGCGCCAGCAGTGATAACTCCGCAGCGGGTGGGGATACGCAGTATTTT	CASSDNSAAGGDTQYF
NA	TRBV29-1	TRBD1	13	TRBJ1-1	TGCAGCGTTGAATTGGGACAGCTCACTGAAGCTTTCTTT	CSVELGQLTEAFF
NA	TRBV4-1	TRBD2	18	TRBJ2-1	TGCGCCAGCAGCATTAAACCCCCACTAGCGGGAGGTCTCAATGAGCAGTTCTTC	CASSIKPPLAGGLNEQFF
NA	TRBV6-5	NA	15	TRBJ1-2	TGTGCCAGCAGTGTGCACAGGTCGCCTACTTATGGCTACACCTTC	CASSVHRSPTYGYTF
NA	TRBV5-1	NA	16	TRBJ2-1	TGCGCCAGCTGTCCCCAAACAGGTAGGCTGGGCAATGAGCAGTTCTTC	CASCPQTGRLGNEQFF
NA	TRBV5-1	NA	13	TRBJ1-1	TGCGCCAGCAGCTTCGGCTTAGGGGCTGAAGCTTTCTTT	CASSFGLGAEAFF
NA	TRBV29-1	TRBD1	14	TRBJ2-5	TGCAGCGTGGTCAAGACAGGGACCCAAGAGACCCAGTACTTC	CSVVKTGTQETQYF
once	TRBV19	NA	16	TRBJ2-6	TGTGCCAGTACTAATAGGGGAGGTTCTGGGGCCAACGTCCTGACTTTC	CASTNRGGSGANVLTF
NA	TRBV16	NA	13	TRBJ1-4	TGTGCCAGCAGCCACAGCTCGGATGGAGAACTGTTTTTT	CASSHSSDGELFF
few	TRBV27	NA	16	TRBJ2-2	TGTGCCAGCAGTATCAGGGTCCCTGTTCCGGCCGGGGAGCTGTTTTTT	CASSIRVPVPAGELFF
NA	TRBV6-5	TRBD1	16	TRBJ2-2	TGTGCCAGCAGTTATAATTTGGGACAGGGTGCCGGGGAGCTGTTTTTT	CASSYNLGQGAGELFF
NA	TRBV19	TRBD1	15	TRBJ2-1	TGTGCCAGTAGTATATCAGGGGGCGTCCACAATGAGCAGTTCTTC	CASSISGGVHNEQFF
NA	TRBV4-1	TRBD2	14	TRBJ2-2	TGCGCCAGCAGCCGGACTAGGGACACCGGGGAGCTGTTTTTT	CASSRTRDTGELFF
NA	TRBV5-5	TRBD1	17	TRBJ1-2	TGTGCCAGCAGCCAACTTCCCCGGGGACAGGGCTTGTACGGCTACACCTTC	CASSQLPRGQGLYGYTF
NA	TRBV18	TRBD2	17	TRBJ2-1	TGTGCCAGCTCACCGGCTAGCGGGGCCAGCTCCTACAATGAGCAGTTCTTC	CASSPASGASSYNEQFF
NA	TRBV25-1	TRBD2	14	TRBJ2-5	TGTGCCAGCAGTGCCACTAGCGGCGAAGAGACCCAGTACTTC	CASSATSGEETQYF
NA	TRBV7-9	NA	15	TRBJ2-3	TGTGCCAGCAGCCGCCTCCTAGAAAGCACAGATACGCAGTATTTT	CASSRLLESTDTQYF
NA	TRBV7-7	TRBD2	16	TRBJ2-5	TGTGCCAGCAGCTCCGTAGCGGGGTCGGGGGGGGAGACCCAGTACTTC	CASSSVAGSGGETQYF